Shown below are 19 T cell receptor beta chains from a single sample sequenced in a study of cytomegalovirus exposure and HLA in healthy donors (dated by TCRdb to between 2016 and 2019). Library preparation employed the immunoSEQ multiplex PCR assay. For the multiplex PCR, a mixture combining 60 forward primers for TCR Vbeta segments and 13 reverse primers for TCR Jbeta segments was used. The immuneACCESS repertoire file appears here via TCRdb, limited to in-frame rearrangements. These files lack a portion of the clones; in checked studies, under half of the deficit traces to unresolved V genes, and the cause of the others is not known. This sample holds under 300,000 clones; roughly 70% were observed only once. The leading ten clones occupy approximately 2.3% of the sample. The specimen sequenced was PBMCs. The receptors shown here come from a female donor in good health and CMV-seronegative.

The chain employs TRBV7-9 and TRBJ2-5; 8 positions match TRBD1. The CDR3 totals 16 residues. After removal of 3 bases from V and 0 bases from J, the junction contained 6 bases not matched to a gene. Germline lookup yields CDR1 SEHNR and CDR2 FQNEAQ (reference sequence). CDR3 nucleotides: TGTGCCAGCAGCTTCAAGGGACAGGCGTACCAAGAGACCCAGTACTTC. Translation: CASSFKGQAYQETQYF.

The rearrangement joins TRBV15 to TRBJ2-3; 8 bases agree with TRBD2. The CDR3 has 16 amino acids. J was trimmed by 0 bases and V by 4 bases; bases with no gene match: 6. The germline CDR1 and CDR2 sequences are LNHNV and YYDKDF (reference sequence). CDR3 coding DNA: TGTGCCACCAGCACCCGACTAGCGCCTAGCACAGATACGCAGTATTTT. Its protein is CATSTRLAPSTDTQYF.

The chain uses TRBV4-2 and TRBJ2-1, with 8 bases matching TRBD2. CDR3 size: 14 residues. Germline V gives CDR1 LGHNA, CDR2 YNFKEQ. With V trimmed by 1 base and J by 12 bases, 8 bases remained unmatched. The CDR3 reads CASSQVWREDGQFF. The DNA for the CDR3 is TGTGCCAGCAGCCAAGTTTGGCGGGAGGACGGGCAGTTCTTC.

The chain has TRBV5-4 and TRBJ2-1; D ambiguous. The CDR3 is 13 residues long. Looked up from germline, CDR1 is SGHNT and CDR2 is YYREEE (reference sequence). With 0 bases removed from V and 6 bases from J, the gap between germline ends came to 7 bases. The CDR3 spells CASSLALRNEQFF. CDR3 coding DNA: TGTGCCAGCAGCTTGGCCCTCCGCAATGAGCAGTTCTTC.

The V and J genes are TRBV7-3 and TRBJ1-2; TRBD1 aligns across 7 bases. This CDR3 has 17 residues. Per germline, CDR1 SGHTA and CDR2 FQGTGA. The ends lost 5 bases at V and 5 bases at J; junction bases unmatched: 17. The CDR3 DNA sequence: TGTGCCAGCAGCCCCCGGGGCCTTGAGGGGGCAGGGTATGGCTACACCTTC. Translating gives CASSPRGLEGAGYGYTF.

The chain has TRBV6-1 and TRBJ1-3; maybe TRBD1 (6 bases). The CDR3 sequence is 13 residues long. The germline gives CDR1 MNHNS, CDR2 SASEGT. V was trimmed by 8 bases and J by 7 bases, leaving 15 bases between them. The CDR3 DNA sequence: TGTGCCAGCGCGACAGGACTCGATAACACCATATATTTT. It encodes CASATGLDNTIYF.

The rearrangement joins TRBV15 to TRBJ2-3, with D tentatively TRBD2 (6 bases). The CDR3 length is 15 residues. Trimming removed 8 bases from V and 6 bases from J, with 21 bases in between. Germline V CDR1 and CDR2: LNHNV, YYDKDF (reference sequence). The CDR3 coding sequence is TGTGCCACCGAACGGAGTAGCGGCCTTCGGGATACGCAGTATTTT. Protein product: CATERSSGLRDTQYF.

The chain has TRBV11-2 and TRBJ1-5; TRBD1 is a possible D gene (5 bases). Germline V gene sequence: CDR1 SGHAT, CDR2 FQNNGV. The CDR3 has 16 residues. The V gene lost 5 bases and the J gene lost 6 bases, with 20 bases spanning the gap. The chain's CDR3 is CASSLGEAGRTQPQHF. As DNA, the CDR3 is TGTGCCAGCAGCCTGGGGGAGGCGGGACGAACTCAGCCCCAGCATTTT.

The CDR3 loop is CASSSNRAQADGYTF. The CDR3, as DNA: TGTGCCAGCAGCTCGAACAGGGCCCAGGCGGATGGCTACACCTTC. This chain uses TRBV11-1 with TRBJ1-2; D might be TRBD1 (6 bases). The length of the CDR3 is 15 residues. V lost 4 bases to trimming and J lost 6 bases, with 18 bases between them. Germline-derived CDR1 and CDR2 are SGHAT and FQDESV (reference sequence).

The chain recombines TRBV11-2 with TRBJ2-5; D might be TRBD1 (6 bases). V shed 4 bases and J shed 5 bases, with 17 bases lying between them. Germline V CDR1 and CDR2: SGHAT, FQNNGV. CDR3 length equals 15 residues. The CDR3 sequence: CASSYRQAAQETQYF. CDR3 sequence (DNA): TGTGCCAGCAGCTACCGACAGGCAGCCCAGGAGACCCAGTACTTC.

In this sample, this clone turned up once. V gene TRBV2 combines with J gene TRBJ2-1; 9 bases agree with TRBD2. With 6 bases clipped from V and 8 bases from J, the junction kept 11 bases outside the gene matches. Germline V gene lookup returns CDR1 SNHLY and CDR2 FYNNEI. The CDR3 spans 15 residues. CDR3 loop: CASRGRLAGSDEQFF. DNA for the CDR3: TGTGCCAGCAGGGGGCGGCTAGCGGGATCAGATGAGCAGTTCTTC.

This chain links TRBV6-1 with TRBJ1-1, with 9 bases lining up with TRBD1. With 5 bases clipped from V and 1 base from J, the junction kept 2 bases outside the gene matches. CDR3 length: 14 residues. The V gene's germline CDR1 is MNHNS and CDR2 SASEGT. The CDR3 protein is CASSLGQGNTEAFF. The CDR3 bases are TGTGCCAGCAGTTTGGGACAGGGGAACACTGAAGCTTTCTTT.

On this clone: Sequence at one end of the junction differs from germline and may be a read error. This sequence joins TRBV7-9 and TRBJ2-7; TRBD2 agrees at 9 bases. This CDR3 is 16 amino acids long. The germline CDR1 and CDR2 sequences are SEHNR and FQNEAQ (reference sequence). The CDR3 loop reads CSSSFGAGGPTYEQYF. DNA for the CDR3: TGTTCCAGCAGCTTTGGAGCGGGAGGACCAACCTACGAGCAGTACTTC. The full variable domain, in which reference TRBV7-9 and TRBJ2-7 provide the parts outside the CDR3, is DTGVSQNPRHKITKRGQNVTFRCDPISEHNRLYWYRQTLGQGPEFLTYFQNEAQLEKSRLLSDRFSAERPKGSFSTLEIQRTEQGDSAMYLCSSSFGAGGPTYEQYFGPGTRLTVT.

The chain couples TRBV29-1 to TRBJ1-2; D is possibly TRBD1 (6 bases). The CDR3 has 12 residues. V lost 2 bases, J lost 3 bases, and 7 bases lay in between. Germline lookup yields CDR1 SQVTM and CDR2 ANQGSEA. The CDR3 region has the DNA TGCAGCGTTGAAAGGACAGACTATGGCTACACCTTC. It yields the protein CSVERTDYGYTF.

This chain links TRBV10-3 with TRBJ2-2, with D possibly matching TRBD1 (6 bases). CDR1 is ENHRY and CDR2 is SYGVKD in the germline V gene. The length of the CDR3 is 16 residues. V lost 5 bases and J 6 bases, leaving 19 bases between the germline ends. CDR3 coding DNA: TGTGCCATCAGTAGGGACCCAGGGAAGGGGGCCGGGGAGCTGTTTTTT. Protein product: CAISRDPGKGAGELFF.

V gene TRBV6-1 combines with J gene TRBJ1-5; a weak D match, TRBD1 (5 bases). V dropped 6 bases and J dropped 3 bases, with 12 bases sitting between them. This CDR3 comprises 14 residues. The germline CDR1 and CDR2 sequences are MNHNS and SASEGT. As DNA, the CDR3 is TGTGCCAGCAGCTCTGGGGCAGTCAATCAGCCCCAGCATTTT. It yields the protein CASSSGAVNQPQHF.

The gene calls are TRBV11-2 and TRBJ2-3, with D possibly TRBD2 on 6 matching bases. V lost 0 bases and J 2 bases, leaving 12 bases between the germline ends. The CDR3 covers 16 residues. In germline, CDR1 is SGHAT, CDR2 FQNNGV. The CDR3 region is CASSLEISGFTDTQYF. CDR3 DNA: TGTGCCAGCAGCTTAGAGATTAGCGGATTCACAGATACGCAGTATTTT.

With regard to this clone: The junction shows a germline mismatch at one end, possibly a read error. The J gene is TRBJ2-7, the V gene TRBV7-9, with TRBD2 identical over 7 bases. The CDR3 totals 13 residues. Per germline, CDR1 SEHNR and CDR2 FQNEAQ (reference sequence). CDR3 amino acids: CASGLAGSHEQYF. As DNA, the CDR3 is TGTGCCAGCGGTTTAGCGGGCTCCCACGAGCAGTACTTC.

This rearrangement joins TRBV11-2 to TRBJ2-5; 9 bases agree with TRBD2. This CDR3 has 14 amino acids. Germline CDR1 SGHAT, CDR2 FQNNGV. The junction had 6 bases not matched to a gene; V was cut back by 8 bases and J by 2 bases. The CDR3 region is CASGPTSGQETQYF. Here the CDR3 DNA reads TGTGCCAGCGGACCGACTAGCGGACAAGAGACCCAGTACTTC.